This is a list of T cell receptor beta chains from one sample in a study of shared clonotypes between healthy human individuals. The repertoire was sequenced with immunoSEQ multiplex PCR; TCRdb's copy has only in-frame clones and lacks some. The sample lists about 980,000 clones, about three quarters occurring once. The specimen sequenced was memory CD4+ T cells sorted from blood. These receptors all come from a man between 18 and 29 years old in good health. CDR3s include the opening cysteine and the closing phenylalanine or tryptophan. D genes are given only for firm matches. Expanded clones are given a class, and other clones once, few, many or no size at all.

clone_size: .
v_call: TRBV5-6
d_call: .
j_call: TRBJ2-2
cdr3_aa: CASSLEYTGELFF
cdr3_nt: TGTGCCAGCAGCTTGGAATACACCGGGGAGCTGTTTTTT

clone_size: .
v_call: TRBV11-2
d_call: TRBD2
j_call: TRBJ2-1
cdr3_aa: CASSLVSGGSYNEQFF
cdr3_nt: TGTGCCAGCAGCTTAGTAAGCGGGGGCTCCTACAATGAGCAGTTCTTC

clone_size: .
v_call: TRBV27
d_call: TRBD1
j_call: TRBJ1-2
cdr3_aa: CASSITGGSYGYTF
cdr3_nt: TGTGCCAGCAGCATTACAGGGGGCAGCTATGGCTACACCTTC

clone_size: .
v_call: TRBV5-6
d_call: .
j_call: TRBJ1-2
cdr3_aa: CASSLPGGPIYGYTF
cdr3_nt: TGTGCCAGCAGCTTGCCCGGAGGACCCATCTATGGCTACACCTTC

clone_size: .
v_call: TRBV5-1
d_call: .
j_call: TRBJ2-2
cdr3_aa: CASSAQSAANTGELFF
cdr3_nt: TGCGCCAGCAGCGCACAGTCGGCAGCAAACACCGGGGAGCTGTTTTTT

clone_size: .
v_call: TRBV7-2
d_call: .
j_call: TRBJ2-7
cdr3_aa: CASSPPNDLSGEQYF
cdr3_nt: TGTGCCAGCAGCCCCCCCAACGACTTGTCCGGGGAGCAGTACTTC

clone_size: .
v_call: TRBV27
d_call: .
j_call: TRBJ2-1
cdr3_aa: CASSHNNEQFF
cdr3_nt: TGTGCCAGCAGCCATAACAATGAGCAGTTCTTC

clone_size: many
v_call: TRBV19
d_call: .
j_call: TRBJ2-7
cdr3_aa: CASSISLGEVYEQYF
cdr3_nt: TGTGCCAGTAGTATTTCGCTAGGGGAAGTCTACGAGCAGTACTTC

clone_size: .
v_call: TRBV2
d_call: .
j_call: TRBJ2-5
cdr3_aa: CASSAMTGRGTYF
cdr3_nt: TGTGCCAGCAGTGCAATGACAGGGAGGGGGACGTACTTC

clone_size: .
v_call: TRBV11-2
d_call: TRBD1
j_call: TRBJ1-5
cdr3_aa: CASSLGQGARNQPQHF
cdr3_nt: TGTGCCAGCAGCTTAGGACAGGGGGCGCGGAATCAGCCCCAGCATTTT

clone_size: .
v_call: TRBV7-9
d_call: TRBD1
j_call: TRBJ2-3
cdr3_aa: CASRPTPSTGPYTDTQYF
cdr3_nt: TGTGCCAGCAGACCTACCCCTTCGACAGGGCCCTACACAGATACGCAGTATTTT

clone_size: .
v_call: TRBV7-7
d_call: .
j_call: TRBJ2-2
cdr3_aa: CASSTDHTGELFF
cdr3_nt: TGTGCTAGCAGCACCGACCACACCGGGGAGCTGTTTTTT

clone_size: few
v_call: TRBV5-1
d_call: .
j_call: TRBJ1-1
cdr3_aa: CASSFSGPNTEAFF
cdr3_nt: TGCGCCAGCAGCTTCAGTGGCCCGAACACTGAAGCTTTCTTT

clone_size: .
v_call: TRBV7-2
d_call: .
j_call: TRBJ2-3
cdr3_aa: CASSLAFSTDTQYF
cdr3_nt: TGTGCCAGCAGCTTAGCGTTTAGCACAGATACGCAGTATTTT

clone_size: few
v_call: TRBV6-6
d_call: .
j_call: TRBJ2-3
cdr3_aa: CASSYSIDTQYF
cdr3_nt: TGTGCCAGCAGTTACTCGATTGATACGCAGTATTTT

clone_size: .
v_call: TRBV7-2
d_call: .
j_call: TRBJ1-2
cdr3_aa: CASSLGQSIWGYTF
cdr3_nt: TGTGCCAGCAGCTTAGGGCAGTCGATTTGGGGCTACACCTTC

clone_size: few
v_call: TRBV19
d_call: TRBD2
j_call: TRBJ2-2
cdr3_aa: CASSRGLAGLPGELFF
cdr3_nt: TGTGCCAGTAGTAGGGGACTAGCGGGACTACCCGGGGAGCTGTTTTTT

clone_size: .
v_call: TRBV19
d_call: .
j_call: TRBJ1-5
cdr3_aa: CASSIRDNQPQHF
cdr3_nt: TGTGCCAGTAGTATTCGGGATAATCAGCCCCAGCATTTT

clone_size: .
v_call: TRBV10-1
d_call: .
j_call: TRBJ2-3
cdr3_aa: CASSVSIRTDTQYF
cdr3_nt: TGCGCCAGCAGTGTTTCCATCCGCACAGATACGCAGTATTTT

clone_size: .
v_call: TRBV6-1
d_call: TRBD2
j_call: TRBJ2-7
cdr3_aa: CASSEEGAGGTQYF
cdr3_nt: TGTGCCAGCAGTGAAGAGGGTGCGGGGGGGACGCAGTACTTC

clone_size: .
v_call: TRBV7-9
d_call: .
j_call: TRBJ1-6
cdr3_aa: CASSDGGVYNSPLHF
cdr3_nt: TGTGCCAGCAGCGATGGGGGTGTCTATAATTCACCCCTCCACTTT

clone_size: .
v_call: TRBV2
d_call: TRBD1
j_call: TRBJ2-1
cdr3_aa: CASSRDRGSYNEQFF
cdr3_nt: TGTGCCAGCAGTCGCGACAGGGGCTCCTACAATGAGCAGTTCTTC

clone_size: few
v_call: TRBV5-6
d_call: TRBD1
j_call: TRBJ1-1
cdr3_aa: CASSVRGRTEAFF
cdr3_nt: TGTGCCAGCAGCGTCAGGGGGCGAACTGAAGCTTTCTTT

clone_size: .
v_call: TRBV2
d_call: .
j_call: TRBJ1-1
cdr3_aa: CASKAGPLVTEAFF
cdr3_nt: TGTGCCAGCAAGGCAGGCCCGTTGGTTACTGAAGCTTTCTTT

clone_size: .
v_call: TRBV20-1
d_call: .
j_call: TRBJ1-2
cdr3_aa: CSAPRDNGYTF
cdr3_nt: TGCAGTGCTCCCCGGGACAATGGCTACACCTTC

clone_size: .
v_call: TRBV5-8
d_call: .
j_call: TRBJ1-4
cdr3_aa: CASSSPSATNEKLFF
cdr3_nt: TGTGCCAGCAGCAGCCCCAGTGCAACTAATGAAAAACTGTTTTTT

clone_size: .
v_call: TRBV11-3
d_call: TRBD1
j_call: TRBJ2-2
cdr3_aa: CASSPRTGGGTGELFF
cdr3_nt: TGTGCCAGCAGCCCTCGGACAGGGGGCGGCACCGGGGAGCTGTTTTTT

clone_size: .
v_call: TRBV6-5
d_call: TRBD1
j_call: TRBJ1-2
cdr3_aa: CASTKRGGQGEGYTF
cdr3_nt: TGTGCCAGCACCAAGCGTGGAGGACAGGGCGAGGGCTACACCTTC

clone_size: .
v_call: TRBV11-2
d_call: .
j_call: TRBJ2-7
cdr3_aa: CASSATRGLGEQYF
cdr3_nt: TGTGCCAGCAGCGCGACCAGAGGGTTGGGGGAGCAGTACTTC

clone_size: once
v_call: TRBV7-2
d_call: TRBD1
j_call: TRBJ2-4
cdr3_aa: CASSPTGQGGNIQYF
cdr3_nt: TGTGCCAGCAGCCCTACGGGACAGGGGGGAAACATTCAGTACTTC

clone_size: .
v_call: TRBV6-5
d_call: .
j_call: TRBJ2-5
cdr3_aa: CASSYGLGEKETQYF
cdr3_nt: TGTGCCAGCAGTTACGGCCTCGGAGAGAAAGAGACCCAGTACTTC

clone_size: .
v_call: TRBV30
d_call: .
j_call: TRBJ2-7
cdr3_aa: CAWSLKGPSSYEQYF
cdr3_nt: TGTGCCTGGAGTCTAAAGGGGCCCAGCTCCTACGAGCAGTACTTC

clone_size: .
v_call: TRBV5-1
d_call: TRBD1
j_call: TRBJ1-1
cdr3_aa: CASSLGITGTGGSAINTEAFF
cdr3_nt: TGCGCCAGCAGCTTGGGTATTACCGGGACAGGGGGTTCAGCGATCAACACTGAAGCTTTCTTT

clone_size: .
v_call: TRBV6-1
d_call: .
j_call: TRBJ2-3
cdr3_aa: CASSAISTDTQYF
cdr3_nt: TGTGCCAGCAGTGCAATCAGCACAGATACGCAGTATTTT

clone_size: many
v_call: TRBV30
d_call: .
j_call: TRBJ2-7
cdr3_aa: CAWTPRGRGRSYEQYF
cdr3_nt: TGTGCCTGGACCCCCCGGGGTCGGGGACGCAGCTACGAGCAGTACTTC

clone_size: .
v_call: TRBV28
d_call: .
j_call: TRBJ2-3
cdr3_aa: CASSGVSTDTQYF
cdr3_nt: TGTGCCAGCAGTGGGGTTAGCACAGATACGCAGTATTTT

clone_size: .
v_call: TRBV29-1
d_call: .
j_call: TRBJ1-1
cdr3_aa: CSVDSWGTEAFF
cdr3_nt: TGCAGCGTGGACAGCTGGGGGACTGAAGCTTTCTTT

clone_size: .
v_call: TRBV18
d_call: TRBD1
j_call: TRBJ1-5
cdr3_aa: CASSTTFSGTGNEGQPQHF
cdr3_nt: TGTGCCAGCTCAACCACGTTCTCCGGGACAGGGAATGAAGGTCAGCCCCAGCATTTT

clone_size: once
v_call: TRBV7-2
d_call: .
j_call: TRBJ2-2
cdr3_aa: CASSPRVTGELFF
cdr3_nt: TGTGCCAGCAGCCCCAGGGTTACCGGGGAGCTGTTTTTT

clone_size: .
v_call: TRBV30
d_call: .
j_call: TRBJ1-1
cdr3_aa: CAWSETVEAFF
cdr3_nt: TGTGCCTGGAGTGAGACGGTTGAAGCTTTCTTT

clone_size: .
v_call: TRBV27
d_call: .
j_call: TRBJ2-2
cdr3_aa: CASSSTGFTGELFF
cdr3_nt: TGTGCCAGCAGTTCAACAGGGTTCACCGGGGAGCTGTTTTTT

clone_size: .
v_call: TRBV6-6
d_call: .
j_call: TRBJ2-2
cdr3_aa: CASSYSGPGTGELFF
cdr3_nt: TGTGCCAGCAGTTACTCCGGTCCCGGCACCGGGGAGCTGTTTTTT

clone_size: .
v_call: TRBV25-1
d_call: .
j_call: TRBJ2-1
cdr3_aa: CASSRRGRGAYNEQFF
cdr3_nt: TGTGCCAGCAGCCGCAGGGGAAGGGGTGCCTACAATGAGCAGTTCTTC

clone_size: .
v_call: TRBV30
d_call: .
j_call: TRBJ1-3
cdr3_aa: CAWSVGAGNTIYF
cdr3_nt: TGTGCCTGGAGCGTTGGGGCTGGAAACACCATATATTTT

clone_size: once
v_call: TRBV25-1
d_call: TRBD1
j_call: TRBJ2-2
cdr3_aa: CASEARGYYSGELFF
cdr3_nt: TGTGCCAGCGAGGCCAGGGGGTATTATTCCGGGGAGCTGTTTTTT

clone_size: .
v_call: TRBV7-2
d_call: .
j_call: TRBJ2-2
cdr3_aa: CASSLVGGSTGELFF
cdr3_nt: TGTGCCAGCAGCTTAGTCGGGGGTAGCACCGGGGAGCTGTTTTTT

clone_size: .
v_call: TRBV7-2
d_call: .
j_call: TRBJ2-3
cdr3_aa: CASSSFTDTQYF
cdr3_nt: TGTGCCAGCAGCTCTTTTACAGATACGCAGTATTTT

clone_size: few
v_call: TRBV10-3
d_call: TRBD2
j_call: TRBJ2-1
cdr3_aa: CAIRQTSGVNNEQFF
cdr3_nt: TGTGCCATCAGACAGACTAGCGGGGTTAACAATGAGCAGTTCTTC